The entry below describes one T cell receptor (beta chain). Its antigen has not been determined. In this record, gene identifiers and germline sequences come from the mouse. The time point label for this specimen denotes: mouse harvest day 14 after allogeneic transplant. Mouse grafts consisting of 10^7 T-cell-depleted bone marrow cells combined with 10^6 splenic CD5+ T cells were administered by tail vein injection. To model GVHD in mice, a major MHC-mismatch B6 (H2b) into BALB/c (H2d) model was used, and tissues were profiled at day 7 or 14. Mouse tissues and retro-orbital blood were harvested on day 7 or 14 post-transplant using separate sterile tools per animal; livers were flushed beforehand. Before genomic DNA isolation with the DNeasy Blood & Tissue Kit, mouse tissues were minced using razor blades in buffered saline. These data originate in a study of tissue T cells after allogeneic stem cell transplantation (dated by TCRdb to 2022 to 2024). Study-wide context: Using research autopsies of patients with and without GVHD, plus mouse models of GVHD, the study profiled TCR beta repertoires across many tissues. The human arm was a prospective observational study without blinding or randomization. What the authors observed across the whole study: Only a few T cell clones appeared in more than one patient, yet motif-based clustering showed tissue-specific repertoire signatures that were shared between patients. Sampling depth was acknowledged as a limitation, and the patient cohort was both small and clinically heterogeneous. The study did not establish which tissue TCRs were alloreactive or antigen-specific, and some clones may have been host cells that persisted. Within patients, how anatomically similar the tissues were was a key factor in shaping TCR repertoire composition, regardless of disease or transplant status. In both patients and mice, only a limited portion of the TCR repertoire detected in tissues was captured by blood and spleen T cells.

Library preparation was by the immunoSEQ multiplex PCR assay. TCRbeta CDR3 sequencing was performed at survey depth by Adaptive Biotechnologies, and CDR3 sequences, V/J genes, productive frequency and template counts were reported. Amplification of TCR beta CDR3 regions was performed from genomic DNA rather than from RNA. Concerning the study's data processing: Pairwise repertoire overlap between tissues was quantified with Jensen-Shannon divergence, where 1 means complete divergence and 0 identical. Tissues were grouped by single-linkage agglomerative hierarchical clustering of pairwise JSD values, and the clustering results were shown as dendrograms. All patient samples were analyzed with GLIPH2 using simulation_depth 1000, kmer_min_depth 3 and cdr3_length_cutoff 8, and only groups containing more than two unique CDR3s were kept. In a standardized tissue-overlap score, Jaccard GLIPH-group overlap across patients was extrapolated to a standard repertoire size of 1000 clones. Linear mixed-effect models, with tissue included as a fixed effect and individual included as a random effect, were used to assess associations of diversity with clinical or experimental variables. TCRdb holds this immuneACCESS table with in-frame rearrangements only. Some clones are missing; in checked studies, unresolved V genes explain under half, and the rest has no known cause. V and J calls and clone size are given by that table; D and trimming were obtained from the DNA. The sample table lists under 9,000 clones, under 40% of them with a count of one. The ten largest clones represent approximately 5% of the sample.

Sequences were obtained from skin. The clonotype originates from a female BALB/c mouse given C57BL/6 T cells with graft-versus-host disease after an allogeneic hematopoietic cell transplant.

For the CDR3, the sequence is CAWSRGLRAETLYF. The sequenced part of the CDR3 DNA is TGTGCCTGGAGTCGGGGACTGAGGGCAGAAACGCTGTAT. This chain is built from TRBV31 and TRBJ2-3; a stretch of 7 junction bases matches TRBD2. The CDR3 end lies 1 residue beyond the end of the read and is filled in from the germline J gene. Reading from cysteine to phenylalanine, the CDR3 counts 14 amino acids. Sequencing covers 39 bases of the CDR3, shown here with the frame starting at base 1. The germline V gene provides CDR1 GKSSPN and CDR2 SITVG. Clipping removes 1 base from V and 3 bases from J, with 4 as the unmatched junction base count.